Below are 21 T cell receptor beta chains sequenced from a single sample in a study of blood T cell repertoires in COVID-19. TCRdb keeps only in-frame clones here, not all; method: immunoSEQ multiplex PCR. The sample includes roughly 77,000 clones, roughly 80% of them seen just once. Sequencing was performed on peripheral blood. The receptors shown here come from a human donor in a cohort sampled during active COVID-19.

Note on this clone: The junction departs from germline at one end; a sequencing error may be responsible. The chain links TRBV3-1 (or the pseudogene TRBV3-2) to TRBJ1-1; TRBD1 agrees at 7 bases. This CDR3 has 15 residues. In germline, CDR1 is LGHDT, CDR2 YNNKEL (reference sequence). As DNA, the CDR3 is TGTGCCAGCACCCAAGATAATAGTTGGACAGGTGAAGCTTTCTTT. Amino acid sequence: CASTQDNSWTGEAFF.

This chain connects TRBV27 to TRBJ1-6, with 8 bases lining up with TRBD1. Germline CDR1 is MNHEY and CDR2 is SMNVEV (reference sequence). After removal of 5 bases from V and 6 bases from J, the junction contained 9 bases not matched to a gene. CDR3 length: 16 amino acids. CDR3 protein: CASSIGTGNSNSPLHF. The CDR3 coding sequence is TGTGCCAGCAGTATTGGGACAGGAAATTCTAATTCACCCCTCCACTTT.

This chain uses TRBV6-5 with TRBJ1-2; D possibly corresponds to TRBD1 (6 bases). The V gene lost 6 bases and the J gene lost 8 bases, with 19 bases spanning the gap. The germline CDR1 and CDR2 sequences are MNHEY and SVGAGI. The CDR3 consists of 14 residues. CDR3 in amino acids: CASRLDRRGGGYTF. CDR3 sequence (DNA): TGTGCCAGCAGACTCGACAGGCGCGGGGGGGGCTACACCTTC.

V is TRBV5-1 and J is TRBJ2-3; 7 nucleotides agree with TRBD1. The CDR3 consists of 14 residues. Unmatched junction bases numbered 4, after V lost 4 bases and J lost 2 bases. CDR1 SGHRS and CDR2 YFSETQ come from the germline V gene. CDR3 nucleotide sequence: TGCGCCAGCAGCCCGACAGGGAACACAGATACGCAGTATTTT. Translation: CASSPTGNTDTQYF.

V usage is TRBV13 and J usage is TRBJ2-1; 7 nucleotides match TRBD1. Germline V lookup: CDR1 PRHDT, CDR2 FYEKMQ (reference sequence). V shed 5 bases and J 6 bases; nucleotides not matched to a gene: 7. The CDR3 runs to 14 residues. The DNA for the CDR3 is TGTGCCAGCAGCACAAGTAGACAGGGCAATGAGCAGTTCTTC. As protein: CASSTSRQGNEQFF.

In DNA form, the CDR3 reads TGCGCCAGCAGCCAAGATTGGAGCGGATACATTCAGTACTTC. Amino acids: CASSQDWSGYIQYF. This chain joins TRBV4-3 and TRBJ2-4; a weak D match, TRBD2 (5 bases). There are 14 residues in the CDR3. CDR1 is LGHNA, CDR2 YSLEER, per germline. V gave up 0 bases and J gave up 8 bases, with 11 bases separating them.

The chain combines TRBV10-3 with TRBJ2-1; TRBD2 matches 9 bases. CDR1 is ENHRY and CDR2 is SYGVKD in the germline V gene. Trimming at V came to 6 bases and at J to 4 bases, leaving 10 bases not matched to a gene. This CDR3 is 16 amino acids long. The CDR3: CAIRPGAGGEYNEQFF. The DNA for the CDR3 is TGTGCCATCAGACCCGGAGCGGGGGGCGAATACAATGAGCAGTTCTTC.

This clone was detected once. The V gene is TRBV25-1, the J gene TRBJ1-2; 12 nucleotides align to TRBD1. Germline V gene lookup returns CDR1 MGHDK and CDR2 SYGVNS. The CDR3 is 17 amino acids. The V and J ends lost 4 bases and 7 bases, in that order; junction bases with no gene match: 13. CDR3 amino acids: CASSVSGTGGFSGGYTF. CDR3 nucleotides: TGTGCCAGCAGTGTTTCCGGGACAGGGGGCTTCTCGGGTGGCTACACCTTC.

The V gene is TRBV4-3, the J gene TRBJ2-5; D not resolved. From germline, CDR1 is LGHNA and CDR2 YSLEER. The germline V and J ends were trimmed by 0 bases and 6 bases, with 14 bases remaining between them. This CDR3 is built from 15 residues. CDR3 DNA sequence: TGCGCCAGCAGCCAAGATCAGGCGAACGTGAAGACCCAGTACTTC. Translated, it gives CASSQDQANVKTQYF.

The V and J genes are TRBV5-4 and TRBJ2-7; 11 bases are shared with TRBD2. Trimming removed 4 bases from V and 3 bases from J; junction bases left unmatched: 15. The germline V gene has CDR1 SGHNT and CDR2 YYREEE (reference sequence). CDR3 length equals 18 residues. CDR3 sequence reads: CASSAFGTSGLRGYEQYF. The CDR3 DNA reads TGTGCCAGCAGCGCATTCGGGACTAGCGGACTGCGAGGCTACGAGCAGTACTTC.

The chain recombines TRBV9 with TRBJ1-2, with 8 bases that match TRBD1. This CDR3 comprises 16 residues. V shed 2 bases and J 6 bases; nucleotides not matched to a gene: 12. The germline CDR1 and CDR2 sequences are SGDLS and YYNGEE. DNA for the CDR3: TGTGCCAGCAGCGTCATGACAGGGGCCCCCCTCAATGGCTACACCTTC. Amino acid sequence: CASSVMTGAPLNGYTF.

J is TRBJ1-2 and V is TRBV10-3; TRBD1 is a possible D gene (6 bases). V was trimmed by 0 bases and J by 4 bases, leaving 12 bases between them. The CDR3 is 15 amino acids. Germline V gene sequence: CDR1 ENHRY, CDR2 SYGVKD. The CDR3 DNA follows: TGTGCCATCAGTGAGTCGGGGGGGCGAGGCTATGGCTACACCTTC. Its protein product is CAISESGGRGYGYTF.

This rearrangement joins TRBV6-1 to TRBJ2-4, with TRBD1 identical over 8 bases. This CDR3 comprises 18 residues. V was pared by 4 bases and J by 0 bases, with 11 bases of the junction left unmatched. Germline V gene lookup returns CDR1 MNHNS and CDR2 SASEGT. CDR3 bases: TGTGCCAGCAGTGCACCCGATACAGGGGGAGTAGCCAAAAACATTCAGTACTTC. Its protein is CASSAPDTGGVAKNIQYF.

The chain combines TRBV25-1 with TRBJ2-7; possible D gene TRBD2, 7 bases. Germline V CDR1 and CDR2: MGHDK, SYGVNS. Trimming removed 3 bases from V and 6 bases from J, with 18 bases in between. This CDR3 comprises 15 residues. The chain's CDR3 is CASSEGGGRGIEQYF. The CDR3 nucleotides are TGTGCCAGCAGTGAGGGGGGGGGCAGGGGTATCGAGCAGTACTTC.

This chain connects TRBV9 to TRBJ1-2, with a weak D call TRBD1 (5 bases). The CDR3 runs 15 residues. Germline CDR1 and CDR2: SGDLS and YYNGEE. V was clipped by 3 bases and J by 5 bases, with 17 bases between them. The CDR3 DNA reads as TGTGCCAGCAGCGCTCAATCGGGACTGCAATATGGCTACACCTTC. It specifies CASSAQSGLQYGYTF.

This clone was picked up many times. The rearrangement uses TRBV28 and TRBJ2-4; no clear D. V was shortened by 5 bases and J by 1 base, with 12 bases between the two germline ends. Germline V gives CDR1 MDHEN, CDR2 SYDVKM. The CDR3 runs to 15 residues. The CDR3 DNA follows: TGTGCCAGCAGTCGGCGGTCCGGGGCCAAAAACATTCAGTACTTC. Its protein product is CASSRRSGAKNIQYF.

This chain connects TRBV29-1 to TRBJ1-1; TRBD1 is a possible D gene (6 bases). Looked up from germline, CDR1 is SQVTM and CDR2 is ANQGSEA. CDR3 size: 13 residues. This CDR3 is CSVPGQRNTEAFF. The CDR3 region has the DNA TGCAGTGTCCCGGGACAAAGAAACACTGAAGCTTTCTTT.

The chain uses TRBV6-2 or TRBV6-3 and TRBJ2-3; TRBD1 matches at 7 bases. Germline CDR1 MNHEY, CDR2 SVGEGT. The length of the CDR3 is 15 residues. The V segment lost 1 base and the J segment 5 bases; nucleotides outside the gene matches: 6. DNA of the CDR3: TGTGCCAGCAGTTACTACAGGGGCGGAGGAGATACGCAGTATTTT. This encodes CASSYYRGGGDTQYF.

This chain joins TRBV15 and TRBJ1-2; D unresolved. This CDR3 contains 13 residues. The V gene lost 3 bases and the J gene lost 8 bases, with 13 bases spanning the gap. Germline V lookup: CDR1 LNHNV, CDR2 YYDKDF (reference sequence). The CDR3 region is CATSSVRSDGYTF. In DNA, the CDR3 is TGTGCCACCAGCAGCGTTCGGAGCGACGGCTACACCTTC.

The gene calls are TRBV5-5 and TRBJ1-5, with TRBD1 identical over 8 bases. Germline CDR1 reads SGHKS; CDR2 reads YYEKEE (reference sequence). The CDR3 length is 14 residues. V shed 8 bases, J shed 3 bases, and the junction held 7 bases outside the gene matches. CDR3 DNA: TGTGCCAGTCGCTCAGGGGGCTTCAATCAGCCCCAGCATTTT. It encodes CASRSGGFNQPQHF. Combining the CDR3 with reference TRBV5-5 and TRBJ1-5 gives the whole variable domain DAGVTQSPTHLIKTRGQQVTLRCSPISGHKSVSWYQQVLGQGPQFIFQYYEKEERGRGNFPDRFSARQFPNYSSELNVNALLLGDSALYLCASRSGGFNQPQHFGDGTRLSIL.

The rearrangement links TRBV6-2 or TRBV6-3 to TRBJ1-4; 7 bases match TRBD1. This CDR3 contains 16 residues. The V gene end was trimmed by 5 bases and the J gene end by 3 bases; junction bases not matched to a gene: 9. Germline lookup yields CDR1 MNHEY and CDR2 SVGEGT. The DNA for the CDR3 is TGTGCCAGCAGTGACCCGACAGGGATTTCTAATGAAAAACTGTTTTTT. It encodes CASSDPTGISNEKLFF.